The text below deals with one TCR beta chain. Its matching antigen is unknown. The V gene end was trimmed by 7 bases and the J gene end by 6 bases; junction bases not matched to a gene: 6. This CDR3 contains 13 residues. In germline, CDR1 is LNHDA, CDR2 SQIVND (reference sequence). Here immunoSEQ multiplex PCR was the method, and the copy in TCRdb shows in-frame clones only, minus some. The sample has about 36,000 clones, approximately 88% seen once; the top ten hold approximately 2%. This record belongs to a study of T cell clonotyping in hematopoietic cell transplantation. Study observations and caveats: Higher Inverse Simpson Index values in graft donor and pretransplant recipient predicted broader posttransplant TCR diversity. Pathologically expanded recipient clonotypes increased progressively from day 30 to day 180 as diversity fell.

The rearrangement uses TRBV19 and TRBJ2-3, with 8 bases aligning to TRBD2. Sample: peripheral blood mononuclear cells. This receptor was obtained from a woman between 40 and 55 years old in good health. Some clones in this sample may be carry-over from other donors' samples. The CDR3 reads CASNQRESDTQYF. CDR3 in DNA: TGTGCCAGTAATCAGCGGGAGAGCGATACGCAGTATTTT.